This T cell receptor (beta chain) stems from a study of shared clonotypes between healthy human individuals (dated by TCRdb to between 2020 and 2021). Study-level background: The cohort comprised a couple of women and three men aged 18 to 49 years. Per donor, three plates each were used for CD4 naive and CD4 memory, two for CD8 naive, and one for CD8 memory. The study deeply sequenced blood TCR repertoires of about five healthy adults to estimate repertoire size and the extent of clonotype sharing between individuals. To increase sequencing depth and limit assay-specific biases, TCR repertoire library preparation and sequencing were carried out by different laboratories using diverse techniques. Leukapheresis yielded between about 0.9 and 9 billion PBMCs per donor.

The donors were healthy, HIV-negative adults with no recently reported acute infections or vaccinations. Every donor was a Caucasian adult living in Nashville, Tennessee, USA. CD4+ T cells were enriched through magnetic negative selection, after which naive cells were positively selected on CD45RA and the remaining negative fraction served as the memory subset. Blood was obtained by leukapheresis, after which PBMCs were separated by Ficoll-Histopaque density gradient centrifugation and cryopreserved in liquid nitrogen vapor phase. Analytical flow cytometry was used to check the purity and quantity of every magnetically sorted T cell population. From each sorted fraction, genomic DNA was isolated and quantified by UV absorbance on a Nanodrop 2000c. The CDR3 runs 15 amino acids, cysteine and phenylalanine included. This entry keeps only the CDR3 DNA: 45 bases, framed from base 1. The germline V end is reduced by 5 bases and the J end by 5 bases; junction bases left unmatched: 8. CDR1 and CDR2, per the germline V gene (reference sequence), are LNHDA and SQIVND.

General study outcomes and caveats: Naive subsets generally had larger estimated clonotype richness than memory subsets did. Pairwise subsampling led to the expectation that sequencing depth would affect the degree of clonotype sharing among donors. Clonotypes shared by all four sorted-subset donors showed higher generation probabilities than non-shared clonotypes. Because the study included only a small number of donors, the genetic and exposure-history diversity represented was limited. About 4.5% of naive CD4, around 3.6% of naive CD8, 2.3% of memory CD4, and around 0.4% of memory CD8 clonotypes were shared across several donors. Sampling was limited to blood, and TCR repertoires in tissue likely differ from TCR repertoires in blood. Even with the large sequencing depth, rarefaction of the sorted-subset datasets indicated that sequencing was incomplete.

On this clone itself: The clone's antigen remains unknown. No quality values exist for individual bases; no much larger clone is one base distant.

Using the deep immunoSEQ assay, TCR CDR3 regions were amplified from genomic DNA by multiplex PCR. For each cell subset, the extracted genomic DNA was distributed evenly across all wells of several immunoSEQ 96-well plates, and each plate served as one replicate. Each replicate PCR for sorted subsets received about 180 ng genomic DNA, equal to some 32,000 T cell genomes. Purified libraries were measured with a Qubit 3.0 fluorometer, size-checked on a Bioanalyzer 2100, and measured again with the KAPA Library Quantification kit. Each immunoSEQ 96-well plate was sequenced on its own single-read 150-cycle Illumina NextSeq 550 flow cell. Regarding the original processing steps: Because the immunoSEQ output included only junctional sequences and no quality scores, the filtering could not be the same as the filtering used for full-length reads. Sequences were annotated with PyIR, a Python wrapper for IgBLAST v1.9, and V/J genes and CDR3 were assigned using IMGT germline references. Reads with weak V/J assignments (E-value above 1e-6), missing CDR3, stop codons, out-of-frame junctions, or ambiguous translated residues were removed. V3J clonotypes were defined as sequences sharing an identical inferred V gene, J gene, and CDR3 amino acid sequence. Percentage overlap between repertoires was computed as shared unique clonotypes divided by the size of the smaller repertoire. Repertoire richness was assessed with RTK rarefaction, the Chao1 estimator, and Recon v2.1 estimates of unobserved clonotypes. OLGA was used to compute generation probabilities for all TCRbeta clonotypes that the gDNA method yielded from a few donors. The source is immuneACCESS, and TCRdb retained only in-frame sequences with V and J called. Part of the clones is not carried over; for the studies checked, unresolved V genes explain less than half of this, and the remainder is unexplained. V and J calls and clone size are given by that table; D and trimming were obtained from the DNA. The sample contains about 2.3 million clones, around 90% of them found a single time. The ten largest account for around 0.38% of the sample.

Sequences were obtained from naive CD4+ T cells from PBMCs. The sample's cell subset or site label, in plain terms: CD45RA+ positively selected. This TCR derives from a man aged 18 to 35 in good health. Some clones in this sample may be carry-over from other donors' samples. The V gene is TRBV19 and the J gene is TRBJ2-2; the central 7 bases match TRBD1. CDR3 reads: CASSVQGSGTGELFF. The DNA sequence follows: TGTGCCAGTAGTGTACAGGGGTCGGGGACCGGGGAGCTGTTTTTT.